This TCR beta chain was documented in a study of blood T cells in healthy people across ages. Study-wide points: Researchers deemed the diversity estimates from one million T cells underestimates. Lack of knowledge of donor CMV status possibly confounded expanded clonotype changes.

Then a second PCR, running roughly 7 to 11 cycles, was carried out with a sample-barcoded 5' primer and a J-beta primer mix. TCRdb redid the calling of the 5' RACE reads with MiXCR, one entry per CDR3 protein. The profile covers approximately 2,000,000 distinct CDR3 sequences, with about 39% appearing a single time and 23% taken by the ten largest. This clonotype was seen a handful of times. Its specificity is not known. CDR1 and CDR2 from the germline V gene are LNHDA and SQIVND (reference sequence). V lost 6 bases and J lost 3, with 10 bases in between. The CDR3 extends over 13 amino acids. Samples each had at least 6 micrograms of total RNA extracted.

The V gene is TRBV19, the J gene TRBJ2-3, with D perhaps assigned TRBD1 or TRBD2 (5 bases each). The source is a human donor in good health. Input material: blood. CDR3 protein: CASRRGATDTQYF. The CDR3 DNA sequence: TGTGCCAGTAGGAGGGGCGCGACAGATACGCAGTATTTT.